The rows below give T cell receptor beta chains drawn from one sample of a study of blood T cell repertoires in COVID-19. Clones were sequenced by immunoSEQ multiplex PCR, and TCRdb holds only the in-frame ones, with some missing. The data contain about 140,000 clones, roughly 84% of them singletons. Sequencing was performed on peripheral blood. These receptor sequences come from a woman aged 55-69 years with acute or convalescent COVID-19. Each CDR3 is given without its conserved first and last residue.

TRBV28,TRBJ2-1,ASRRGGDNEQF
TRBV11-2,TRBJ2-3,ASSSAGPDTDTQY
TRBV12-3/TRBV12-4,TRBJ2-7,ASTSGDEQY
TRBV11-3,TRBJ2-7,ASSLEGGYEQY
TRBV5-1,TRBJ1-5,ASSLAGGGNQPQH
TRBV29-1,TRBJ1-2,SVEEPDRHGYT
TRBV29-1,TRBJ2-5,SARLGPETQY
TRBV3-1/TRBV3-2,TRBJ2-7,ASSQVASAEQY
TRBV29-1,TRBJ2-7,SVAGLAGRSASYEQY
TRBV19,TRBJ2-5,ASSIKGGRETQY
TRBV28,TRBJ2-7,ASSLFQFDRPYEQY
TRBV7-2,TRBJ2-3,ASTYTDTQY
TRBV28,TRBJ1-2,ASSFGEPNYGYT
TRBV15,TRBJ2-5,ATSRGVGLAATQY
TRBV6-8,TRBJ2-2,ASTLLEAGELF
TRBV10-1,TRBJ2-1,ASSQRGGSYNEQF
TRBV12-3/TRBV12-4,TRBJ2-3,ASSLGRRDTQY
TRBV28,TRBJ1-2,ASSFGTGLWDYGYT
TRBV4-3,TRBJ2-2,ASSQDLVTGTTGELF
TRBV15,TRBJ2-5,ATSSRGGSETQY
TRBV18,TRBJ1-6,ASSPSLNSPLH
TRBV11-3,TRBJ1-2,ASSSHRYGYT
TRBV27,TRBJ2-7,ASSLSPTGLSYEQY
TRBV12-5,TRBJ2-3,ASGLLTSGGQY
TRBV5-1,TRBJ2-2,ASSSTGELF
TRBV13,TRBJ1-2,ASSSLGRRDNYGYT